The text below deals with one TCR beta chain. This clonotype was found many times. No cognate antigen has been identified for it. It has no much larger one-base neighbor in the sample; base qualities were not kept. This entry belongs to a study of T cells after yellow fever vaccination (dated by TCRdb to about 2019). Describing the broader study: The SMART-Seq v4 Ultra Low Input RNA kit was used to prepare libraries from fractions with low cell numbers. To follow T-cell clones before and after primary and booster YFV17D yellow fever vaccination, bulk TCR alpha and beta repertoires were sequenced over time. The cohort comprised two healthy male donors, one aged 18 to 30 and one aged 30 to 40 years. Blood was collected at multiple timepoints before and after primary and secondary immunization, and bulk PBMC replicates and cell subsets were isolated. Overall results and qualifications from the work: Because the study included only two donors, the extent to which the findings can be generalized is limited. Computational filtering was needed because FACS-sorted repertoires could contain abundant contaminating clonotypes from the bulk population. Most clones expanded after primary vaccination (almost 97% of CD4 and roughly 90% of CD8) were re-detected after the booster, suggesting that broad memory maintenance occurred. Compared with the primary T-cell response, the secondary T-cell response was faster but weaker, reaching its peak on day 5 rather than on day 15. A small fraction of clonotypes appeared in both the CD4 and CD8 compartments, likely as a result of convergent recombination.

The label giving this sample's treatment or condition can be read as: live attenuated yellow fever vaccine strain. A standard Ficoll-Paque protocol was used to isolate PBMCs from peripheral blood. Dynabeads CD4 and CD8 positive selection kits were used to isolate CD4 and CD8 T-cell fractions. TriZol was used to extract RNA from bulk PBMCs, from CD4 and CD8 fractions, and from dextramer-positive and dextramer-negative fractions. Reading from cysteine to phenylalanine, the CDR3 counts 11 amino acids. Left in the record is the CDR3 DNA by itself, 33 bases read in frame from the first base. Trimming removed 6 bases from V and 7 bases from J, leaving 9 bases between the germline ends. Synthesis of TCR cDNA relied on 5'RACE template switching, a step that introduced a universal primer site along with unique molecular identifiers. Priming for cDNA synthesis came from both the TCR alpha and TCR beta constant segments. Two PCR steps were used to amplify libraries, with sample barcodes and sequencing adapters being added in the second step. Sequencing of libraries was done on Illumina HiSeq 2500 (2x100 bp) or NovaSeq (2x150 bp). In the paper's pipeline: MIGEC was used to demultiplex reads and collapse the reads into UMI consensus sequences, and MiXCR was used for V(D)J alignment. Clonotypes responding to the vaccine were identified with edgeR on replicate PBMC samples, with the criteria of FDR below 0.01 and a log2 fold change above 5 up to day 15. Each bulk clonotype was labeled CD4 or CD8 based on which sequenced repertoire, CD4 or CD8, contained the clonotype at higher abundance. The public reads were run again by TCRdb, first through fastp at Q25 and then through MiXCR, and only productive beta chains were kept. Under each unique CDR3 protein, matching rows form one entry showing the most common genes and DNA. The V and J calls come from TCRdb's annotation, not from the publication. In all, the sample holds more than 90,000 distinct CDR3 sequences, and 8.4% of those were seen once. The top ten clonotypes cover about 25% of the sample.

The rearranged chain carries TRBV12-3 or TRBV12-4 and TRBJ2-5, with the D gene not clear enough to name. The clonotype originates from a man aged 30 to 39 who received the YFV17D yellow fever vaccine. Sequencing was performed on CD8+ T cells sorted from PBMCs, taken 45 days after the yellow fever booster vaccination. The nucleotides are TGTGCCAGCAGACTCTCAGGGACCCAGTACTTC. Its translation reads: CASRLSGTQYF.